This TCR beta chain derives from a study of blood T cells in healthy people across ages. Across the whole study: With template switching, about one barcoded beta molecule was captured per two T cells.

Note on this clonotype: Its antigen remains unidentified.

A second PCR of roughly 7 to 11 cycles used a sample-barcoded 5' primer and a J-beta primer mix. Every cDNA molecule bore a tag from a template-switch adaptor containing 12 random nucleotides. MiXCR was run by TCRdb on the 5' RACE reads, yielding one entry per CDR3 protein. The sample includes around 800,000 distinct CDR3 sequences, about 42% of them seen just once. Broader study findings: The study found more naive CD4+ cells and higher diversity in long-lived than aged donors.

Input material: blood. This clonotype originated in a man aged 80 or over in good health.

The CDR3: CASSQDSGSETQYF. In DNA form, the CDR3 reads TGTGCCAGCAGCCAAGATAGCGGTAGCGAGACCCAGTACTTC. The chain carries TRBV4-2 and TRBJ2-5, with D perhaps matching TRBD2 (6 bases). Germline V gives CDR1 LGHNA, CDR2 YNFKEQ. The ends were cut back, 0 bases at V and 5 bases at J, with 10 bases in the middle. The CDR3 is 14 amino acids.